One sample yielded the 32 T cell receptor beta chains listed below, sequenced in a study of blood T cells in healthy people across ages. Through a sample-barcoded 5' primer and a J-beta primer mix, a second PCR was run for roughly 6 to 12 cycles. TCRdb recomputed calls from the 5' RACE reads with MiXCR, one row per CDR3 protein. The table lists about 750,000 distinct CDR3 sequences, about 55% of them singletons, with approximately 41% in the top ten. The sample taken for sequencing was blood. These TCRs come from an older man in good health.

The chain recombines TRBV5-1 with TRBJ2-5, with D hard to call. TRBJ2-7 explains the end of the DNA better; the J call may be wrong. The CDR3 has 14 amino acids. Germline assignment: CDR1 SGHRS and CDR2 YFSETQ. This CDR3 is CASSLNSDPYEQYF. The CDR3 DNA sequence: TGCGCCAGCAGCTTGAACAGCGACCCCTACGAGCAGTACTTC.

The DNA of the CDR3 is TGTGCCAGCAGCGCATCTCCGGGACAGGGGTCTTATACGCAGTATTTT. It translates to CASSASPGQGSYTQYF. The chain employs TRBV9 and TRBJ2-3, with TRBD1 matching 10 bases. From germline, CDR1 is SGDLS and CDR2 YYNGEE. The CDR3 runs 16 residues. V dropped 3 bases and J dropped 7; count of bases not matched to a gene: 11.

This clonotype occurred a few times. The V gene is TRBV6-5, the J gene TRBJ2-5, with D perhaps being TRBD1 or TRBD2 (5 bases each). The germline V gene encodes CDR1 MNHEY and CDR2 SVGAGI. Trimming pared 6 bases from V and 1 base from J, leaving 12 bases between. The CDR3 extends over 14 amino acids. CDR3 sequence (DNA): TGTGCCAGCAGCCACTGGGGGAGCCAAGAGACCCAGTACTTC. This translates into CASSHWGSQETQYF.

The chain links TRBV7-6 to TRBJ2-5; no firm D call. The V gene lost 1 base and the J gene lost 5 bases, with 11 bases spanning the gap. The CDR3 spans 14 residues. Germline V lookup: CDR1 SGHVS, CDR2 FNYEAQ. In DNA, the CDR3 is TGTGCCAGCAGCTTAGGAGTTTTTCTGGAGACCCAGTACTTC. It yields the protein CASSLGVFLETQYF.

This clonotype was counted between two and nine times. The V call is TRBV25-1, the J call TRBJ2-7, with D perhaps matching TRBD2 (6 bases). Germline CDR1 and CDR2: MGHDK and SYGVNS. The V end was cut by 5 bases, the J end by 0 bases, with 11 bases between. The CDR3 is made up of 14 amino acids. The CDR3 nucleotides are TGTGCCAGCAGTACCCGTAGCGGCTCCTACGAGCAGTACTTC. Encoded protein: CASSTRSGSYEQYF.

This clonotype was observed a handful of times. This rearrangement joins TRBV10-3 to TRBJ2-1; TRBD1 agrees at 11 bases. Per germline, CDR1 ENHRY and CDR2 SYGVKD. This CDR3 has 15 residues. With V trimmed by 4 bases and J by 6 bases, 5 bases remained unmatched. CDR3 nucleotide sequence: TGTGCCATCAGTGCGGACAGGGGGCCCGGCAATGAGCAGTTCTTC. Amino acid sequence: CAISADRGPGNEQFF.

J is TRBJ1-4 and V is TRBV20-1, with a weak D call TRBD1 (6 bases). The germline V gene encodes CDR1 DFQATT and CDR2 SNEGSKA (reference sequence). The CDR3 is 14 residues long. Trimming left V 3 bases short and J 8 bases short, with 16 bases between. The CDR3 loop reads CSASIGGRWEKLFF. Here the CDR3 DNA reads TGCAGTGCTAGTATCGGGGGGCGGTGGGAAAAACTGTTTTTT.

This clonotype was seen more than once but under ten times. This sequence joins TRBV7-8 and TRBJ1-4; 7 bases map to TRBD1. Germline V gene data show CDR1 as SGHVS and CDR2 as FQNEAQ. With V trimmed by 7 bases and J by 10 bases, 12 bases remained unmatched. There are 14 residues in the CDR3. CDR3 sequence reads: CASTSRQGDRKLFF. The CDR3 DNA reads as TGTGCCAGCACCTCAAGACAGGGTGACAGAAAACTGTTTTTT. Full variable domain (remainder filled in from reference TRBV7-8 and TRBJ1-4): GAGVSQSPRYKVAKRGQDVALRCDPISGHVSLFWYQQALGQGPEFLTYFQNEAQLDKSGLPSDRFFAERPEGSVSTLKIQRTQQEDSAVYLCASTSRQGDRKLFFGSGTQLSVL.

The CDR3 reads CATSDKTGIVNRYTF. DNA of the CDR3: TGTGCCACCAGTGACAAAACTGGGATAGTTAATCGCTACACCTTC. The V gene is TRBV24-1, the J gene TRBJ1-2; D uncertain. CDR1 is KGHDR and CDR2 is SFDVKD in the germline V gene. The CDR3 consists of 15 residues. The V end lost 4 bases, the J end lost 9 bases, and 20 bases lay between the germline ends.

This sequence joins TRBV11-2 and TRBJ2-2; TRBD2 matches 7 bases. CDR1 is SGHAT, CDR2 FQNNGV, per germline. J gave up 5 bases and V 4 bases, and 10 bases lay outside the gene matches. This CDR3 contains 16 residues. CDR3 nucleotides: TGTGCCAGCAGCTCTCTATCTCGGGGAGGGACCGGGGAGCTGTTTTTT. Amino acids: CASSSLSRGGTGELFF. Variable domain in full (rest from reference TRBV11-2 and TRBJ2-2): EAGVAQSPRYKIIEKRQSVAFWCNPISGHATLYWYQQILGQGPKLLIQFQNNGVVDDSQLPKDRFSAERLKGVDSTLKIQPAKLEDSAVYLCASSSLSRGGTGELFFGEGSRLTVL.

The chain joins TRBV3-1 to TRBJ2-7; no reliable D call. Germline CDR1 LGHDT, CDR2 YNNKEL (reference sequence). The V end was cut by 0 bases, the J end by 0 bases, with 12 bases between. CDR3 length: 16 residues. The CDR3 nucleotides read TGTGCCAGCAGCCAAGAAGGCTCCACAGCCTCCTACGAGCAGTACTTC. Amino acid sequence: CASSQEGSTASYEQYF.

This clonotype has only a few counts. The rearrangement joins TRBV24-1 to TRBJ2-5; D gene ambiguous. V was pared by 1 base and J by 2 bases, with 7 bases between. Germline lookup yields CDR1 KGHDR and CDR2 SFDVKD. The CDR3 has 14 residues. DNA of the CDR3: TGTGCCACCAGTGATTTCGTTGGGCAAGAGACCCAGTACTTC. Translated: CATSDFVGQETQYF.

The chain joins TRBV12-3 or TRBV12-4 to TRBJ2-7; TRBD2 matches at 7 bases. Germline trimming cut 10 bases from V and 6 bases from J; bases unmatched to any gene: 15. The CDR3 spans 14 residues. The CDR3 reads CATGTGGSFSEQYF. CDR3 bases: TGTGCCACCGGGACGGGAGGTAGTTTTTCCGAGCAGTACTTC.

In its sample, this clonotype was seen a few times. The V gene is TRBV20-1, the J gene TRBJ2-5; 8 bases match TRBD2. The germline V gene encodes CDR1 DFQATT and CDR2 SNEGSKA (reference sequence). The V gene end was trimmed by 6 bases and the J gene end by 4 bases; junction bases not matched to a gene: 10. The CDR3 covers 14 residues. This CDR3 is CSAEGVGRGETQYF. In DNA, the CDR3 is TGCAGTGCCGAGGGCGTCGGGAGGGGAGAGACCCAGTACTTC.

This sequence joins TRBV28 and TRBJ2-7; D is perhaps TRBD1 or TRBD2 (5 bases each). This CDR3 contains 16 residues. Trimming pared 7 bases from V and 4 bases from J, leaving 23 bases between. Germline V gene data show CDR1 as MDHEN and CDR2 as SYDVKM. The CDR3 nucleotides are TGTGCCAGCACCCTCCGAGGGGTGGGGAAGCATTACGAGCAGTACTTC. Its protein is CASTLRGVGKHYEQYF.

CDR3 sequence (DNA): TGTGCCAGCAGCATGACCCGGGGATCAGAGACCCAGTACTTC. Translation: CASSMTRGSETQYF. V usage is TRBV7-2 and J usage is TRBJ2-5; D is possibly TRBD2 (5 bases). Trimming removed 5 bases at V and 4 bases at J, with 14 bases between. Germline V gene sequence: CDR1 SGHTA, CDR2 FQGNSA. There are 14 residues in the CDR3.

This clonotype was counted between two and nine times. Compared with germline, one end of the junction differs, possibly owing to a read error. This sequence joins TRBV7-3 and TRBJ2-1; D not resolved. The CDR3 has 13 residues. Germline loops: CDR1 SGHTA, CDR2 FQGTGA. The DNA of the CDR3 is TGTGCCAGCACCTTAGGGCCCTACAATGAGCAGTTCTTC. Its protein product is CASTLGPYNEQFF.

The chain carries TRBV6-8 and TRBJ2-7; possible D gene TRBD2, 5 bases. The CDR3 sequence is 12 residues long. V was pared by 6 bases and J by 3 bases, with 9 bases between. CDR1 is MNHGY, CDR2 SAAAGT, per germline. The CDR3 coding sequence is TGTGCCAGCAGGCCCGGGAACTACGAGCAGTACTTC. Its translation: CASRPGNYEQYF.

The rearrangement links TRBV2 to TRBJ2-3; 12 bases fit TRBD2. Losses at the gene ends were 7 bases for V and 0 bases for J; bases not matched to a gene: 2. Germline V gene lookup returns CDR1 SNHLY and CDR2 FYNNEI. The CDR3 is made up of 15 amino acids. CDR3 amino acids: CASKGTSGSTDTQYF. The CDR3 coding sequence is TGTGCCAGCAAAGGGACTAGCGGGAGCACAGATACGCAGTATTTT.

The chain couples TRBV9 to TRBJ2-5; TRBD1 or TRBD2 may be the D gene (5 bases each). CDR1 and CDR2 from the germline V gene are SGDLS and YYNGEE. With 4 bases removed from V and 5 bases from J, the gap between germline ends came to 21 bases. This CDR3 spans 16 amino acids. As DNA, the CDR3 is TGTGCCAGCAGCCCCAGAGGGGAGAGGAGCAGGGAGACCCAGTACTTC. Translating gives CASSPRGERSRETQYF.

This rearrangement joins TRBV19 to TRBJ2-7, with D tentatively TRBD2 (6 bases). The CDR3 runs to 14 residues. CDR1 is LNHDA, CDR2 SQIVND, per germline (reference sequence). The ends were cut back, 3 bases at V and 0 bases at J, with 9 bases in the middle. The CDR3 is CASSIRGFSYEQYF. The CDR3 DNA sequence: TGTGCCAGTAGTATCCGGGGGTTCTCCTACGAGCAGTACTTC.

This chain connects TRBV2 to TRBJ1-2; 9 positions match TRBD1. Unmatched junction bases numbered 9, after V lost 7 bases and J lost 0 bases. The CDR3 totals 16 residues. Germline loops: CDR1 SNHLY, CDR2 FYNNEI. CDR3 DNA: TGTGCCAGCATGGGGATCGGGGACAGGGCTAACTATGGCTACACCTTC. Translating gives CASMGIGDRANYGYTF.

This chain uses TRBV20-1 with TRBJ2-7; TRBD1 is a possible D gene (6 bases). The ends were cut back, 5 bases at V and 0 bases at J, with 14 bases in the middle. This CDR3 contains 14 residues. Germline-derived CDR1 and CDR2 are DFQATT and SNEGSKA (reference sequence). Written as DNA, the CDR3 is TGCAGTGCTGCCAGGGGAAGGGTCTCCTACGAGCAGTACTTC. It encodes CSAARGRVSYEQYF.

This chain joins TRBV7-3 and TRBJ2-3; 8 positions match TRBD2. This CDR3 has 16 amino acids. With 2 bases clipped from V and 3 bases from J, the junction kept 7 bases outside the gene matches. Germline CDR1 and CDR2: SGHTA and FQGTGA. The CDR3 DNA reads as TGTGCCAGCAGCTTACGGACGGGAGGGCTGACAGATACGCAGTATTTT. This translates into CASSLRTGGLTDTQYF.

In the case of this clonotype: Since a much larger clone is just one base distant, this may be a read error. The chain is built from TRBV7-2 and TRBJ2-1; D is perhaps TRBD1 (5 bases). The V gene's germline CDR1 is SGHTA and CDR2 FQGNSA. V dropped 1 base and J dropped 7 bases, with 17 bases sitting between them. This CDR3 comprises 16 residues. CDR3 region: CASSLESARGRNEQFF. In nucleotides, the CDR3 is TGTGCCAGCAGCTTAGAGTCGGCTAGGGGAAGGAATGAGCAGTTCTTC. The variable domain in full, completed from reference TRBV7-2 and TRBJ2-1, reads GAGVSQSPSNKVTEKGKDVELRCDPISGHTALYWYRQSLGQGLEFLIYFQGNSAPDKSGLPSDRFSAERTGGSVSTLTIQRTQQEDSAVYLCASSLESARGRNEQFFGPGTRLTVL.

The J gene is TRBJ2-7, the V gene TRBV29-1, with no clear D. The CDR3 totals 12 residues. V was cut by 5 bases and J by 3 bases, with 11 bases left in between. CDR1 is SQVTM and CDR2 is ANQGSEA in the germline V gene. CDR3 amino acids: CSVLRTGYEQYF. The CDR3 DNA reads TGCAGCGTTCTCCGGACGGGCTACGAGCAGTACTTC.

The chain employs TRBV20-1 and TRBJ1-5; D call uncertain. This CDR3 is 13 amino acids long. Germline V gene lookup returns CDR1 DFQATT and CDR2 SNEGSKA (reference sequence). Trimming shortened V by 6 bases and J by 9 bases, and 18 bases separated the two germline ends. In DNA form, the CDR3 reads TGCAGTGCCCCAGCCCTCGTTCTGGGGCCCCAGCATTTT. It is translated as CSAPALVLGPQHF.

V and J are TRBV18 and TRBJ1-5; perhaps TRBD1 as D (6 bases). V was trimmed by 3 bases and J by 6 bases, leaving 12 bases between them. Per germline, CDR1 KGHSH and CDR2 LQKENI. CDR3 size: 14 residues. The CDR3 loop reads CASSPSGEGQPQHF. For the CDR3, the DNA is TGTGCCAGCTCACCGTCAGGGGAGGGTCAGCCCCAGCATTTT.

This clonotype was recorded a few times. This rearrangement joins TRBV29-1 to TRBJ2-1, with a tentative D call TRBD2 (5 bases). This CDR3 spans 13 amino acids. V shed 4 bases and J shed 2 bases, with 9 bases lying between them. CDR1 and CDR2 from the germline V gene are SQVTM and ANQGSEA. For the CDR3, the DNA is TGCAGCGTTGCCCGGGATACCTACAATGAGCAGTTCTTC. Protein: CSVARDTYNEQFF.

A few counts support this clonotype. The gene calls are TRBV20-1 and TRBJ1-2, with TRBD1 as a possible D gene (5 bases). CDR1 DFQATT and CDR2 SNEGSKA come from the germline V gene (reference sequence). This CDR3 contains 8 residues. V was cut by 7 bases and J by 12 bases, with 9 bases left in between. The CDR3 loop is CSVTGHTF. The CDR3 DNA follows: TGCAGTGTTACGGGGCACACCTTC.

The gene calls are TRBV29-1 and TRBJ2-4, with TRBD2 as a possible D gene (5 bases). The V end lost 6 bases, the J end lost 1 base, and 13 bases lay between the germline ends. The CDR3 loop spans 14 amino acids. Germline V gene data show CDR1 as SQVTM and CDR2 as ANQGSEA. CDR3 DNA sequence: TGCAGCGTAAAGATAGCGTTTGCCAAAAACATTCAGTACTTC. Translating gives CSVKIAFAKNIQYF.

The chain uses TRBV6-1 and TRBJ2-4; TRBD1 is a possible D gene (6 bases). TRBJ2-7 explains the end of the DNA better; the J call may be wrong. The CDR3 contains 15 residues. CDR1 and CDR2 from the germline V gene are MNHNS and SASEGT. The CDR3 reads CASSDAWQGLGEQYF. In nucleotides, the CDR3 is TGTGCCAGCAGTGACGCTTGGCAGGGGCTGGGCGAGCAGTACTTC.